One sample yielded the 3 T cell receptor beta chains listed below, sequenced in a study of T-cell memory formation after mild COVID-19. TCRdb re-derived calls from the 5' RACE reads in MiXCR, one entry per CDR3 protein. The data show almost 550,000 distinct CDR3 sequences, with roughly 22% seen just once and 12% held by the top ten. The sequencing input was PBMCs or a T cell subset sorted from them (not recorded which). The source of these receptors is an adult woman who had mild COVID-19 (a few samples of this study predate the infection). Cell type and time point are not known.

This clonotype came up a few times. The rearrangement links TRBV14 to TRBJ2-1; D is unresolved. The germline gives CDR1 SGHDN, CDR2 FVKESK. V lost 0 bases, J lost 9 bases, and 12 bases lay in between. This CDR3 contains 14 residues. Here the CDR3 reads CASSQDMLVGEQFF. The CDR3 DNA sequence: TGTGCCAGCAGCCAAGATATGCTAGTAGGTGAGCAGTTCTTC.

The chain uses TRBV4-3 and TRBJ2-2, with 7 nucleotides matching TRBD2. CDR3 length: 17 residues. CDR1 is LGHNA and CDR2 is YSLEER in the germline V gene. Losses at the gene ends were 2 bases for V and 3 bases for J; bases not matched to a gene: 9. CDR3 residues: CASSQMPLAGDTGELFF. CDR3 DNA: TGCGCCAGCAGCCAAATGCCGTTGGCGGGAGACACCGGGGAGCTGTTTTTT.

This chain links TRBV30 with TRBJ2-7; 7 nucleotides match TRBD1. This CDR3 contains 12 residues. V was clipped by 0 bases and J by 6 bases; unmatched bases: 2. The germline gives CDR1 GTSNPN, CDR2 SVGIG (reference sequence). CDR3 nucleotides: TGTGCCTGGAGTGTACAGGGGAGCGAGCAGTACTTC. Translated: CAWSVQGSEQYF.